The rows below give T cell receptor beta chains drawn from one sample of a study of shared clonotypes between healthy human individuals. Measured with immunoSEQ multiplex PCR; TCRdb has only the in-frame clones, and not every one. The table includes more than 2 million clones, roughly 94% detected once. Sequencing was carried out using naive CD4+ T cells sorted from blood. These receptors were obtained from a man in his late teens or twenties in good health. The CDR3 runs from the conserved cysteine through the conserved F or W. A D gene is named only where the DNA matches it firmly. Size is stated for part of the rows, as once, few or many counts, or as a class when the clone is expanded.

V gene	D gene	clone size	J gene	CDR3 DNA	CDR3 protein
TRBV30	-	-	TRBJ1-2	TGTGCCTGGAGTGACGGGGATGGCTACACCTTC	CAWSDGDGYTF
TRBV2	TRBD2	-	TRBJ2-2	TGTGCCAGCAGTGCAGCGGGGGTGCCGAACACCGGGGAGCTGTTTTTT	CASSAAGVPNTGELFF
TRBV30	-	-	TRBJ2-6	TGTGCCTGGTTACTCAGCAACGCCAACGTCCTGACTTTC	CAWLLSNANVLTF
TRBV5-1	TRBD1	-	TRBJ2-7	TGCGCCAGCAGCTTGGTGGGGACAGGAGTCTACGAGCAGTACTTC	CASSLVGTGVYEQYF
TRBV18	-	-	TRBJ1-2	TGTGCCAGCTCACAGGCGGACGGAAACTATGGCTACACCTTC	CASSQADGNYGYTF
TRBV5-4	TRBD2	once	TRBJ2-5	TGTGCCAGCAGCCCGGGGACTAGACAAGAGACCCAGTACTTC	CASSPGTRQETQYF
TRBV2	TRBD1	-	TRBJ2-7	TGTGCCACCGGGACAGCTAACTACGAGCAGTACTTC	CATGTANYEQYF
TRBV4-1	-	once	TRBJ2-1	TGCGCCAGCACAAGTGGTCTGGCATCCTACAATGAGCAGTTCTTC	CASTSGLASYNEQFF
TRBV18	-	once	TRBJ2-7	TGTGCCAGCTCACCACCGAATGCCCGATGGTCCTACGAGCAGTACTTC	CASSPPNARWSYEQYF
TRBV27	-	once	TRBJ1-2	TGTGCCAGCAGTTTATCAGGGAGGCGCGATGGCTACACCTTC	CASSLSGRRDGYTF
TRBV7-2	-	-	TRBJ1-3	TGTGCCAGCAGCTTAGCTTCCCCCCAGGGAGTTGGAAACACCATATATTTT	CASSLASPQGVGNTIYF
TRBV30	TRBD1	many	TRBJ2-7	TGTGCCTGGGGGACAGGTTACGAGCAGTACTTC	CAWGTGYEQYF
TRBV30	-	-	TRBJ2-1	TGTGCCTGGGCACAGGGAGATGAGCAGTTCTTC	CAWAQGDEQFF
TRBV10-3	-	once	TRBJ1-2	TGTGCCATCAGTGAGTCAGCAGATGGGGGCTACACCTTC	CAISESADGGYTF
TRBV6-1	-	-	TRBJ2-7	TGTGCCAGCAGTGAAGCGTCCCTGGGCCTCCGGGGGCAGTACTTC	CASSEASLGLRGQYF
TRBV11-2	-	-	TRBJ2-7	TGTGCCAGCACCTATACGGGCGGCAGGGTCCCCTACGAGCAGTACTTC	CASTYTGGRVPYEQYF
TRBV1	-	-	TRBJ2-5	TGCACCAGCAGCCAAGAAGCTAGCGGGGGGATAGAGACCCAGTACTTC	CTSSQEASGGIETQYF